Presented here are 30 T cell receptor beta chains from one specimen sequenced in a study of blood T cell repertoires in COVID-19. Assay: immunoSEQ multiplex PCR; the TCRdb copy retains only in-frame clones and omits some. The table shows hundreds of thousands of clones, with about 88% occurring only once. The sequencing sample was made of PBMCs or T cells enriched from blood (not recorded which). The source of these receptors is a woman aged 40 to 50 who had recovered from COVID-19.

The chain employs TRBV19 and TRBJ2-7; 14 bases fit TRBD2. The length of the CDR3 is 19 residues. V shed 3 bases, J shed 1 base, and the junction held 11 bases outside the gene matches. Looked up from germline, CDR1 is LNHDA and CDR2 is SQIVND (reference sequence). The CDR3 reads CASSMVDLGLAGESYEQYF. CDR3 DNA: TGTGCCAGTAGTATGGTGGACTTGGGACTAGCGGGAGAGTCCTACGAGCAGTACTTC.

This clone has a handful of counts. The chain's CDR3 is CASNGLFTYEQYF. The CDR3 region has the DNA TGTGCCAGCAATGGACTCTTCACCTACGAGCAGTACTTC. The chain carries TRBV2 and TRBJ2-7, with D tentatively TRBD2 (5 bases). Germline V gene lookup returns CDR1 SNHLY and CDR2 FYNNEI. Deletions cut 7 bases from V and 2 bases from J, with 12 bases between. The CDR3 is made up of 13 amino acids. Full variable domain (missing parts from reference TRBV2 and TRBJ2-7): EPEVTQTPSHQVTQMGQEVILRCVPISNHLYFYWYRQILGQKVEFLVSFYNNEISEKSEIFDDQFSVERPDGSNFTLKIRSTKLEDSAMYFCASNGLFTYEQYFGPGTRLTVT.

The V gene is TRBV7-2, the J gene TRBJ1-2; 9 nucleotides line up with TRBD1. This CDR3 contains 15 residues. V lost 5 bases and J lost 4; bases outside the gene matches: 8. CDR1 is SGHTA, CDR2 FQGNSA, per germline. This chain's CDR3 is CASSPGDRDFYGYTF. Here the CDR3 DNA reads TGTGCCAGCAGCCCAGGGGACAGGGATTTCTATGGCTACACCTTC. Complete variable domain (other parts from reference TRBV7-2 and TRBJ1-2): GAGVSQSPSNKVTEKGKDVELRCDPISGHTALYWYRQSLGQGLEFLIYFQGNSAPDKSGLPSDRFSAERTGGSVSTLTIQRTQQEDSAVYLCASSPGDRDFYGYTFGSGTRLTVV.

CDR3 residues: CASSLAPRASYEQYF. Here the CDR3 DNA reads TGTGCCAGCAGCTTAGCTCCCAGGGCATCCTACGAGCAGTACTTC. The chain uses TRBV11-2 and TRBJ2-7, with D perhaps matching TRBD1 (5 bases). The CDR3 runs 15 residues. Germline V lookup: CDR1 SGHAT, CDR2 FQNNGV. Trimming took off 1 base at V and 1 base at J, with 11 bases between the two ends.

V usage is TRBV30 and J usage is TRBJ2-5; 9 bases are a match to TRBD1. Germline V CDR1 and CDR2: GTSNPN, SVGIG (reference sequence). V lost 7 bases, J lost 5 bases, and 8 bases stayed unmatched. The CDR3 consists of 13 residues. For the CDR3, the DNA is TGTGCCTCCCTCGGACAGGGGTGGGAGACCCAGTACTTC. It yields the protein CASLGQGWETQYF. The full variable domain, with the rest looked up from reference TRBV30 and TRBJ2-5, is SQTIHQWPATLVQPVGSPLSLECTVEGTSNPNLYWYRQAAGRGLQLLFYSVGIGQISSEVPQNLSASRPQDRQFILSSKKLLLSDSGFYLCASLGQGWETQYFGPGTRLLVL.

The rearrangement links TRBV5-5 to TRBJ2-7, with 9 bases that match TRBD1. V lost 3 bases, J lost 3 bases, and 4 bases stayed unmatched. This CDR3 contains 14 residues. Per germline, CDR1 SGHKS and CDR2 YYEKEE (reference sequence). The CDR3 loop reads CASSWGTGIYEQYF. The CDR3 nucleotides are TGTGCCAGCAGCTGGGGGACAGGGATCTACGAGCAGTACTTC.

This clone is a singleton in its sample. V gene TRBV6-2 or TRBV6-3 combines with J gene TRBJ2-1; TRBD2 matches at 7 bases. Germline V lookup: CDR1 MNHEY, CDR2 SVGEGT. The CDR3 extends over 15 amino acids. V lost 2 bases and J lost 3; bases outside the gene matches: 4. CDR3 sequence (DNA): TGTGCCAGCAGTTACGGAGCGGGATTCTACAATGAGCAGTTCTTC. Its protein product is CASSYGAGFYNEQFF.

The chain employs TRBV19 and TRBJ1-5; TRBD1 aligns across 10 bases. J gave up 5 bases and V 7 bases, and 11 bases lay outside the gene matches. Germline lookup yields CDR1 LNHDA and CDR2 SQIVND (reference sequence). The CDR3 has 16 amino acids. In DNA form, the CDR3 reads TGTGCCAGTACTACATGGGACAGGGGTCTTGATCAGCCCCAGCATTTT. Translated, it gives CASTTWDRGLDQPQHF.

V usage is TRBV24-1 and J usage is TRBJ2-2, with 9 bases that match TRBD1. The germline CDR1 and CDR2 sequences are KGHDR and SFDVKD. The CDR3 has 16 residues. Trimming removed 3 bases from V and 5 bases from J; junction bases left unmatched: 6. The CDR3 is CATSDPGQGETGELFF. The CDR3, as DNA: TGTGCCACCAGTGATCCGGGACAGGGTGAAACCGGGGAGCTGTTTTTT.

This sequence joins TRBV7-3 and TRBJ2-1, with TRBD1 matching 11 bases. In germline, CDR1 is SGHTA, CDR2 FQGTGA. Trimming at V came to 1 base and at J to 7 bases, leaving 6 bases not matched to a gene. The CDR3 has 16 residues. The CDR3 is CASSLSRTGGENEQFF. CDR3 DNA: TGTGCCAGCAGCTTAAGCAGGACAGGGGGCGAAAATGAGCAGTTCTTC.

The CDR3 loop reads CASFGLGSRSTDTQYF. Written as DNA, the CDR3 is TGTGCCAGCTTTGGTCTCGGGAGCCGGAGCACAGATACGCAGTATTTT. The gene calls are TRBV27 and TRBJ2-3; D possibly corresponds to TRBD2 (6 bases). CDR3 length: 16 amino acids. The V end was cut by 8 bases, the J end by 0 bases, with 18 bases between. Germline CDR1 is MNHEY and CDR2 is SMNVEV (reference sequence).

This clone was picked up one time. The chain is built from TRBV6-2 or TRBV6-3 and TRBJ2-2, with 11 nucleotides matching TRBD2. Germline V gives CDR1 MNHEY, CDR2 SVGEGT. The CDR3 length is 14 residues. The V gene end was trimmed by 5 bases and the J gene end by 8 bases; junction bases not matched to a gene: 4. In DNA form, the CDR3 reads TGTGCCAGCAGTCAGAGACTAGCGGGAGGGGAGCTGTTTTTT. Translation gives CASSQRLAGGELFF.

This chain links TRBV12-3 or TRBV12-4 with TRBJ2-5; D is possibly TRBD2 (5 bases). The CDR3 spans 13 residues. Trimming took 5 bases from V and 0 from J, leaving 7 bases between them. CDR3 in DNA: TGTGCCAGCAGTGAAGCGGACCAAGAGACCCAGTACTTC. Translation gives CASSEADQETQYF.

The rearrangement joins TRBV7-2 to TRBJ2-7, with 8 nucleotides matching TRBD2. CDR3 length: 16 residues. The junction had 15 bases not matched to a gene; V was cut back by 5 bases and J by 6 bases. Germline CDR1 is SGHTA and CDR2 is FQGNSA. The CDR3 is CASSTRSGSGGSEQYF. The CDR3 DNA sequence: TGTGCCAGCAGCACACGGTCCGGGAGCGGGGGAAGCGAGCAGTACTTC.

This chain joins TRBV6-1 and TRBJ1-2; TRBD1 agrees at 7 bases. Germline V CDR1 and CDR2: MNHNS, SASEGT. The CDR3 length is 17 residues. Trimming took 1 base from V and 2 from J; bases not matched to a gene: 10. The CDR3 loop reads CASSEGTGRRQNYGYTF. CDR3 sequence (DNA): TGTGCCAGCAGTGAAGGGACAGGACGCCGACAAAACTATGGCTACACCTTC.

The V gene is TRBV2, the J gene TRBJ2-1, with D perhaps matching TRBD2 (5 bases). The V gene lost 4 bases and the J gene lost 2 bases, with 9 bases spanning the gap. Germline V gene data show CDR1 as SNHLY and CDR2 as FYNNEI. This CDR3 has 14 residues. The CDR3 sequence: CASSVLGTYNEQFF. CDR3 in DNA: TGTGCCAGCAGTGTACTAGGTACCTACAATGAGCAGTTCTTC.

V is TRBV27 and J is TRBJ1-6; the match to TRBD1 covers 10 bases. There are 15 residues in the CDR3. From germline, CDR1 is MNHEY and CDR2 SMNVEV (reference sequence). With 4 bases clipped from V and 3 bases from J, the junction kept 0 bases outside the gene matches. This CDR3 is CASSWDRGYNSPLHF. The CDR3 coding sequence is TGTGCCAGCAGTTGGGACAGGGGCTATAATTCACCCCTCCACTTT.

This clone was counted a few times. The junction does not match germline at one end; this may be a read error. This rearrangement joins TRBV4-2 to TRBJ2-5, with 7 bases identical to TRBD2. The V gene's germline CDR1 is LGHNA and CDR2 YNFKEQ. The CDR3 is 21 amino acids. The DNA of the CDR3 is TGTGCCAGCACCCAATATCCTCTACCCAAGGCGGGAGCGGCCGGGGGAGCAACCCAGTACTTC. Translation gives CASTQYPLPKAGAAGGATQYF.

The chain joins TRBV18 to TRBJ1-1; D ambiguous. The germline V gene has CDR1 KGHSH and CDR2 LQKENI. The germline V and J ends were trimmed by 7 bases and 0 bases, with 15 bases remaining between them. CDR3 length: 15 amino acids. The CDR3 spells CASFTELGVNTEAFF. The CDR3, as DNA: TGTGCCAGCTTCACGGAACTAGGCGTGAACACTGAAGCTTTCTTT.

The CDR3 region has the DNA TGTGCCAGTAGTATGACAGGTGCCTTTGAAAAACTGTTTTTT. Translation: CASSMTGAFEKLFF. V usage is TRBV19 and J usage is TRBJ1-4; weak D call: TRBD1 (6 bases). Germline lookup yields CDR1 LNHDA and CDR2 SQIVND (reference sequence). The CDR3 runs 14 residues. Trimming removed 3 bases at V and 7 bases at J, with 12 bases between.

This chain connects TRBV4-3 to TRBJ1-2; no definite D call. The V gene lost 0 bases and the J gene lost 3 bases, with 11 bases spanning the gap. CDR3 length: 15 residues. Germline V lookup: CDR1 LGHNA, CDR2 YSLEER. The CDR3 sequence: CASSQEAVSDYGYTF. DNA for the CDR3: TGCGCCAGCAGCCAAGAGGCGGTTTCAGACTATGGCTACACCTTC.

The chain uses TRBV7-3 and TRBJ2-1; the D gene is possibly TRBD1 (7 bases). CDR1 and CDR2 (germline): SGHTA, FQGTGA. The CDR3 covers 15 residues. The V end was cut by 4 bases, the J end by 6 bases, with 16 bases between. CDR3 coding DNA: TGTGCCAGCAGCTCCAGGGGGGACAGTCCCAATGAGCAGTTCTTC. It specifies CASSSRGDSPNEQFF. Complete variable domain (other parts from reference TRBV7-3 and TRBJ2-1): GAGVSQTPSNKVTEKGKYVELRCDPISGHTALYWYRQSLGQGPEFLIYFQGTGAADDSGLPNDRFFAVRPEGSVSTLKIQRTERGDSAVYLCASSSRGDSPNEQFFGPGTRLTVL.

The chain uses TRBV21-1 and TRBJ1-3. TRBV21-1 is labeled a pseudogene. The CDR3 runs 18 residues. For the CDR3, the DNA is TGTGCCAGCAGCAAAGAAGATAGAGGCCAGATCTCTGGAAACACCATATATTTT. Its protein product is CASSKEDRGQISGNTIYF.

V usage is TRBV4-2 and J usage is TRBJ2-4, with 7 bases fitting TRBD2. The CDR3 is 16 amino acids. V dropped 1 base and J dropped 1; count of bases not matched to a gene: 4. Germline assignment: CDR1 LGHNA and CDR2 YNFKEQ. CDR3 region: CASSQAGGVAKNIQYF. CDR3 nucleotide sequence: TGTGCCAGCAGCCAAGCGGGAGGTGTGGCCAAAAACATTCAGTACTTC.

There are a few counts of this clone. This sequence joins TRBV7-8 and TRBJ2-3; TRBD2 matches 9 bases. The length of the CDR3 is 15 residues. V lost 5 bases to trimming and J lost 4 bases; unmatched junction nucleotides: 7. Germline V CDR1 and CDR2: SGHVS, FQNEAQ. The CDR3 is CASSHGLAIADTQYF. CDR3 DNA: TGTGCCAGCAGCCATGGACTAGCGATCGCAGATACGCAGTATTTT.

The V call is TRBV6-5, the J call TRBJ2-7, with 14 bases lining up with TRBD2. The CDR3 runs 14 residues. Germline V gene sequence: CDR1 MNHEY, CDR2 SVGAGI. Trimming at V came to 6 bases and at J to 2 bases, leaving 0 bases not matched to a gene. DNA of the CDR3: TGTGCCAGCAGGGGACTAGCGGGAGCCTACGAGCAGTACTTC. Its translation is CASRGLAGAYEQYF.

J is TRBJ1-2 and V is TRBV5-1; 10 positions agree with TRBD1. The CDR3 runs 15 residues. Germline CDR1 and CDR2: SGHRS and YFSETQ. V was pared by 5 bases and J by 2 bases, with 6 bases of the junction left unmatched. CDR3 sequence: CASRNRTGGNYGYTF. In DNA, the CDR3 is TGCGCCAGCAGAAACAGGACAGGGGGGAACTATGGCTACACCTTC.

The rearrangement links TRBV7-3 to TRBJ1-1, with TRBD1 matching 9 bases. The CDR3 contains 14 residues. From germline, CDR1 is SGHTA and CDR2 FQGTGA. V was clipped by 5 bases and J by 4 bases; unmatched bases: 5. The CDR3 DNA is TGTGCCAGCAGCCCAGGGACAGGGAGCACTGAAGCTTTCTTT. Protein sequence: CASSPGTGSTEAFF.

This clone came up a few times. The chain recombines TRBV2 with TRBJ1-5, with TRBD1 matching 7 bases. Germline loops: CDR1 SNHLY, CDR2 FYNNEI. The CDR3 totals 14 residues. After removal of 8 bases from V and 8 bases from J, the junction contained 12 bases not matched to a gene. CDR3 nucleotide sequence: TGTGCCAGCTCGCTAACAGGGGCACTCGAGCCCCAGCATTTT. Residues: CASSLTGALEPQHF.

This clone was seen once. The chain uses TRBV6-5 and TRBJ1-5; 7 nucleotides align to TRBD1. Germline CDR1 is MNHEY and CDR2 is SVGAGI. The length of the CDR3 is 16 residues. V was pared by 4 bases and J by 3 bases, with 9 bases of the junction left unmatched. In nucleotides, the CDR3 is TGTGCCAGCAGTTCTAGGGGGCTGGCGACCAATCAGCCCCAGCATTTT. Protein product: CASSSRGLATNQPQHF.